The TCR beta chain described here comes from a study of OX40 agonist ivuxolimab in advanced cancers. Regarding the study as a whole: At 0.1-3.0 mg/kg, partial responders had clonal expansion among the lowest observed.

With regard to this clone: Its matching antigen is unknown.

Any history of autoimmune disease or systemic immunosuppression disqualified patients. Using immunoSEQ multiplex PCR, the repertoire was profiled, and TCRdb retains in-frame clones only, with some absent. The sample yields around 58,000 clones, approximately 90% seen once. There are 13 residues in the CDR3. Looked up from germline, CDR1 is SGHNT and CDR2 is YYREEE (reference sequence). Trimming pared 4 bases from V and 2 bases from J, leaving 10 bases between. This material consisted of CD4+ or CD8+ T cells sorted from blood, taken in a trial of the OX40 agonist ivuxolimab. The receptor's source is an adult with an advanced solid tumor such as melanoma, head and neck, liver or kidney cancer. V is TRBV5-4 and J is TRBJ2-7; no definite D call. CDR3 coding DNA: TGTGCCAGCAGCAAAGTCGGAACCTACGAGCAGTACTTC. Residues: CASSKVGTYEQYF.